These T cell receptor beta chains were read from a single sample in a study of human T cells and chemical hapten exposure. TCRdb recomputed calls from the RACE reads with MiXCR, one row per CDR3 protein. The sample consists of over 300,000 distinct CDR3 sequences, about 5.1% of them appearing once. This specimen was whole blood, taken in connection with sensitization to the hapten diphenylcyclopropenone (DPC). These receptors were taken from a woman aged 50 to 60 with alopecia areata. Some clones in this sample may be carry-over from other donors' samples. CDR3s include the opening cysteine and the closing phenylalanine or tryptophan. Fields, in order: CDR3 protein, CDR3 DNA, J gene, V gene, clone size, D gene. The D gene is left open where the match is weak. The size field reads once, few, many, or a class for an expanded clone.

CDR3aa: CAIGVGMHEQYF; CDR3nt: TGTGCCATTGGGGTAGGGATGCACGAGCAGTACTTC; j_gene: TRBJ2-7; v_gene: TRBV10-3; abundance: many; d_gene: -
CDR3aa: CSVVLGPGELFF; CDR3nt: TGCAGCGTTGTTCTGGGTCCCGGGGAGCTGTTTTTT; j_gene: TRBJ2-2; v_gene: TRBV29-1; abundance: many; d_gene: -
CDR3aa: CASSFKTELNTQYF; CDR3nt: TGTGCCAGCAGCTTCAAGACTGAGCTGAATACGCAGTATTTT; j_gene: TRBJ2-3; v_gene: TRBV7-2; abundance: few; d_gene: -
CDR3aa: CAISAGENTGELFF; CDR3nt: TGTGCCATCAGCGCGGGAGAGAACACCGGGGAGCTGTTTTTT; j_gene: TRBJ2-2; v_gene: TRBV10-3; abundance: many; d_gene: TRBD2
CDR3aa: CASRRGTSSNTGELFF; CDR3nt: TGTGCCAGCAGGCGCGGGACTAGCAGTAACACCGGGGAGCTGTTTTTT; j_gene: TRBJ2-2; v_gene: TRBV2; abundance: few; d_gene: TRBD2
CDR3aa: CASSLRQGPEQPQHF; CDR3nt: TGTGCCAGCAGCTTACGACAGGGTCCGGAGCAGCCCCAGCATTTT; j_gene: TRBJ1-5; v_gene: TRBV11-1; abundance: few; d_gene: TRBD1
CDR3aa: CASSLASGTGGGYTF; CDR3nt: TGTGCCAGCAGCTTAGCGTCCGGGACAGGGGGAGGCTACACCTTC; j_gene: TRBJ1-2; v_gene: TRBV7-2; abundance: few; d_gene: TRBD1
CDR3aa: CASSLPRTGTYEQYF; CDR3nt: TGTGCCAGCAGCTTGCCCCGGACAGGGACCTACGAGCAGTACTTC; j_gene: TRBJ2-7; v_gene: TRBV5-5; abundance: few; d_gene: TRBD1
CDR3aa: CASSLEGLEDTIYF; CDR3nt: TGCGCCAGCAGCTTGGAAGGGCTCGAAGACACCATATATTTT; j_gene: TRBJ1-3; v_gene: TRBV5-1; abundance: many; d_gene: -
CDR3aa: CASSLQTSGGETQYF; CDR3nt: TGCGCCAGCAGCCTGCAGACTAGCGGGGGAGAGACCCAGTACTTC; j_gene: TRBJ2-5; v_gene: TRBV5-1; abundance: many; d_gene: TRBD2
CDR3aa: CAWRPLNEQFF; CDR3nt: TGTGCCTGGAGGCCCTTGAATGAGCAGTTCTTC; j_gene: TRBJ2-1; v_gene: TRBV30; abundance: many; d_gene: -